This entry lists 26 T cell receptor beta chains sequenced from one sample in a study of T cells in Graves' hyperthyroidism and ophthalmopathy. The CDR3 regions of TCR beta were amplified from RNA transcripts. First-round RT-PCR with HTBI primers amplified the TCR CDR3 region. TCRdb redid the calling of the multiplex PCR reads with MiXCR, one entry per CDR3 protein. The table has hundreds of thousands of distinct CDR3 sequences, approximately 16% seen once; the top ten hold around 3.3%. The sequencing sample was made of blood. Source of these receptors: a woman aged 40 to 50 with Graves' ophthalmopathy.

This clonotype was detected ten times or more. The DNA for the CDR3 is TGTGCCAGCTCACCAACTAGCGGGCGGAATGAGCAGTTCTTC. Translating gives CASSPTSGRNEQFF. J is TRBJ2-1 and V is TRBV18; 9 nucleotides line up with TRBD2. The V gene's germline CDR1 is KGHSH and CDR2 LQKENI. J lost 7 bases, V lost 2 bases, and 3 bases had no gene match. The CDR3 contains 14 residues.

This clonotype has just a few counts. The CDR3 protein is CASKDRARTEAFF. CDR3 nucleotide sequence: TGTGCCAGCAAGGACAGGGCTAGGACTGAAGCTTTCTTT. The chain joins TRBV3-1 to TRBJ1-1, with 8 bases identical to TRBD1. Germline V gene data show CDR1 as LGHDT and CDR2 as YNNKEL (reference sequence). This CDR3 has 13 residues. Trimming cost V 7 bases and J 5 bases; bases outside gene matches: 6.

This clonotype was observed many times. The chain's CDR3 is CASSFSSTTDTQYF. The CDR3 nucleotides read TGTGCCAGCAGCTTTTCGAGTACCACAGATACGCAGTATTTT. This chain joins TRBV7-9 and TRBJ2-3; D uncertain. Germline lookup yields CDR1 SEHNR and CDR2 FQNEAQ (reference sequence). The CDR3 is 14 residues long. The germline V and J ends were trimmed by 3 bases and 2 bases, with 9 bases remaining between them.

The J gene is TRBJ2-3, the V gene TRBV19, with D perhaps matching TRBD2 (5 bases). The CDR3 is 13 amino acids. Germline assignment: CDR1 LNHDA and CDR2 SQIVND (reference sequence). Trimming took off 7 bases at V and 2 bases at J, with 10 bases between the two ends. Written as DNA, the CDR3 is TGTGCCAGTACCCCCGGGGACACAGATACGCAGTATTTT. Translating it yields CASTPGDTDTQYF. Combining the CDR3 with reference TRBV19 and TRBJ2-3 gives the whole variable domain DGGITQSPKYLFRKEGQNVTLSCEQNLNHDAMYWYRQDPGQGLRLIYYSQIVNDFQKGDIAEGYSVSREKKESFPLTVTSAQKNPTAFYLCASTPGDTDTQYFGPGTRLTVL.

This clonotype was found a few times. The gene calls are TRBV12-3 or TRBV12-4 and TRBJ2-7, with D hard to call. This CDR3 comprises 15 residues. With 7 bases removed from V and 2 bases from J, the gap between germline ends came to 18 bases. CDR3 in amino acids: CASTLSHRFPYEQYF. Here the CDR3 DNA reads TGTGCCAGCACCCTCTCGCACCGTTTCCCCTACGAGCAGTACTTC.

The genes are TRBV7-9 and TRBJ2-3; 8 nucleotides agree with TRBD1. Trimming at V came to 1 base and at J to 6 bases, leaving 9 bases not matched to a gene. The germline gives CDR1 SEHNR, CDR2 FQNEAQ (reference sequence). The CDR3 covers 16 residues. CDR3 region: CASSLVAGGNGDTQYF. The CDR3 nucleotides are TGTGCCAGCAGCTTAGTGGCAGGGGGCAACGGGGATACGCAGTATTTT. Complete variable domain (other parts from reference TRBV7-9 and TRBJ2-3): DTGVSQNPRHKITKRGQNVTFRCDPISEHNRLYWYRQTLGQGPEFLTYFQNEAQLEKSRLLSDRFSAERPKGSFSTLEIQRTEQGDSAMYLCASSLVAGGNGDTQYFGPGTRLTVL.

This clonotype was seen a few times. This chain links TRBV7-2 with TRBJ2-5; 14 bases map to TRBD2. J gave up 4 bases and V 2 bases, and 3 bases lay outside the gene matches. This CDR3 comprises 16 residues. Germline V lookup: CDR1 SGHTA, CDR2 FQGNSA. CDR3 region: CASSLRLAGGRETQYF. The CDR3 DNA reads TGTGCCAGCAGCTTAAGACTAGCGGGGGGGAGAGAGACCCAGTACTTC.

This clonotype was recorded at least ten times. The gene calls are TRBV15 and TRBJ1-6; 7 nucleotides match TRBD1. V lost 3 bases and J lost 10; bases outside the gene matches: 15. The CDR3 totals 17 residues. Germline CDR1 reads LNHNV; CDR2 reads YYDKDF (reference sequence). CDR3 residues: CATSRARPGGSASPLHF. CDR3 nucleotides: TGTGCCACCAGCAGGGCTAGACCAGGGGGTAGTGCCTCACCCCTCCACTTT.

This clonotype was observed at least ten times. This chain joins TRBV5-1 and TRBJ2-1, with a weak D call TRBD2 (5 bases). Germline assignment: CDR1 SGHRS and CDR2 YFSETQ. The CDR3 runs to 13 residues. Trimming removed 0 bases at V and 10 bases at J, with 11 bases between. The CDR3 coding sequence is TGCGCCAGCAGCTTGGGGACTCCAAGAGAGCAGTTCTTC. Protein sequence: CASSLGTPREQFF. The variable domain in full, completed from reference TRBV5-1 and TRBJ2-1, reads KAGVTQTPRYLIKTRGQQVTLSCSPISGHRSVSWYQQTPGQGLQFLFEYFSETQRNKGNFPGRFSGRQFSNSRSEMNVSTLELGDSALYLCASSLGTPREQFFGPGTRLTVL.

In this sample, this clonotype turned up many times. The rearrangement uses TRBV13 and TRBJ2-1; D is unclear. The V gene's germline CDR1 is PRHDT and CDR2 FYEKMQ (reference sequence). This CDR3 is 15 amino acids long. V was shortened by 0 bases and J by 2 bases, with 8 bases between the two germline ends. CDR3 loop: CASSLGREPYNEQFF. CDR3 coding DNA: TGTGCCAGCAGCTTAGGGCGCGAACCCTACAATGAGCAGTTCTTC.

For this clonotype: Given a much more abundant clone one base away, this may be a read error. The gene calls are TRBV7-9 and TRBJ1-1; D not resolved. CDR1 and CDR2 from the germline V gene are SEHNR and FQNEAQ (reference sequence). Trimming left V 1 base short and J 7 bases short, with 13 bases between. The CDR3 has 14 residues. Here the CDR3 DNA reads TGTGCCAGCAGCTTAGAGTCGGTGTCTTATGAAGCTTTCTTT. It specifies CASSLESVSYEAFF.

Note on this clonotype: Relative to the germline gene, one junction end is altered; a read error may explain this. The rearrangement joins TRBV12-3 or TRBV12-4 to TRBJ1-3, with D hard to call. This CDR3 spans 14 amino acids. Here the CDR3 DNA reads TGTGCCAGCAGTTTCGGTGGCTCTGAAAACACCATATATTTT. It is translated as CASSFGGSENTIYF.

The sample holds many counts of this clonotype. The CDR3 is CASSLNSGTTDTQYF. CDR3 coding DNA: TGTGCCAGCAGCCTCAATTCAGGGACCACAGATACGCAGTATTTT. The chain recombines TRBV7-2 with TRBJ2-3; D assignment may be TRBD1 or TRBD2 (5 bases each). CDR1 is SGHTA and CDR2 is FQGNSA in the germline V gene. With 5 bases removed from V and 2 bases from J, the gap between germline ends came to 14 bases. This CDR3 spans 15 amino acids.

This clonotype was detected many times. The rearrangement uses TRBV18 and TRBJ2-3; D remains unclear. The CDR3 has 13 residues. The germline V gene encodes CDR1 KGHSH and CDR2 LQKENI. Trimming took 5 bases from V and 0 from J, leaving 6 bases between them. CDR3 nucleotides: TGTGCCAGCTCATACCTAAGCACAGATACGCAGTATTTT. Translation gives CASSYLSTDTQYF.

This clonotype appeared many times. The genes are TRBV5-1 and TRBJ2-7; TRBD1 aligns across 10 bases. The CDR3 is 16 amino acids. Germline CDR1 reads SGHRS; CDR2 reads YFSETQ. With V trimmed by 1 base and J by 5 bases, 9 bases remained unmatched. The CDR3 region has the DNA TGCGCCAGCAGCTTGAACAGTCCCGGGACAGGGGACGAGCAGTACTTC. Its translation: CASSLNSPGTGDEQYF.

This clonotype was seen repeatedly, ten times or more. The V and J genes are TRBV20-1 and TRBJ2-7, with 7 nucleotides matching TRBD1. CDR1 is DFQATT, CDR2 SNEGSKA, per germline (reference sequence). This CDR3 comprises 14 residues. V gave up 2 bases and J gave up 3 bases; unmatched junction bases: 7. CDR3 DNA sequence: TGCAGTGCTAGACAGTCAGGGGGTTTCTACGAGCAGTACTTC. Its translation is CSARQSGGFYEQYF.

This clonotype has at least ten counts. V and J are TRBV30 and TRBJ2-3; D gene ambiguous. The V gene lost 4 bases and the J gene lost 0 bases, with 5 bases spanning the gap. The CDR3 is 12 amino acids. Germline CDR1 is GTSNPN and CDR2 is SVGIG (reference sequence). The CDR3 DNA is TGTGCCTGGACTACCAGCACAGATACGCAGTATTTT. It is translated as CAWTTSTDTQYF.

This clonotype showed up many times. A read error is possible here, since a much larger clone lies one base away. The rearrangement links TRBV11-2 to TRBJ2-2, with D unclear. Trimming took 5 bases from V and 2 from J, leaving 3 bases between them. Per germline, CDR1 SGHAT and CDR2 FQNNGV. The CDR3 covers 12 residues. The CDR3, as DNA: TGTGCCAGCAGCCACAACACCGGGGAGCTGTTTTTT. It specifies CASSHNTGELFF.

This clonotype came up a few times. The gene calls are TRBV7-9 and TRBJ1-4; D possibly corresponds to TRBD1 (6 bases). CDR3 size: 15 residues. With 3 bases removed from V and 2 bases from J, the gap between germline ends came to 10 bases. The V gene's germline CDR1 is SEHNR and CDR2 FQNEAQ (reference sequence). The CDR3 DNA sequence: TGTGCCAGCAGCTTGCAGGGGCCGACTAATGAAAAACTGTTTTTT. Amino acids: CASSLQGPTNEKLFF.

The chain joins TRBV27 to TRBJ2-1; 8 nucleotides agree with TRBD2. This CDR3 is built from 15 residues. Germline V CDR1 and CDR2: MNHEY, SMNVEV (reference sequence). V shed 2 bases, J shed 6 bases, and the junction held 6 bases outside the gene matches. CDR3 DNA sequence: TGTGCCAGCAGTTTAATGGGACTAGTTTCCAATGAGCAGTTCTTC. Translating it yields CASSLMGLVSNEQFF.

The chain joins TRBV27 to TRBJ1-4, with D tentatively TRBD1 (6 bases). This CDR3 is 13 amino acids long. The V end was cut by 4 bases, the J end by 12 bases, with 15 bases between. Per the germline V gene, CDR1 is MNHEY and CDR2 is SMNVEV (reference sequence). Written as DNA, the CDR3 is TGTGCCAGCAGTTATCAGGGGCAGGAAGAACTGTTTTTT. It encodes CASSYQGQEELFF.

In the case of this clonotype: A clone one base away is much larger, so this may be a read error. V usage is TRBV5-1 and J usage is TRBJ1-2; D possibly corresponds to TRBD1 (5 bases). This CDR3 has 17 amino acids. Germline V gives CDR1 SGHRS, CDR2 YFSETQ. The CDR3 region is CASGPGAQGLRNYSYTF. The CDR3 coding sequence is TGCGCCAGCGGCCCTGGAGCCCAGGGACTTCGTAACTATAGCTACACCTTC.

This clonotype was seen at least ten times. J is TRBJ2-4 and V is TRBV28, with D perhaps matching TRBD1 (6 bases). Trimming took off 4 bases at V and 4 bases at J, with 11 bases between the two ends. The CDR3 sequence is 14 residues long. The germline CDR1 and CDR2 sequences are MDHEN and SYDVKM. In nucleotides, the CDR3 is TGTGCCAGCAGTTATCACAGGGATAAAAACATTCAGTACTTC. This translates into CASSYHRDKNIQYF.

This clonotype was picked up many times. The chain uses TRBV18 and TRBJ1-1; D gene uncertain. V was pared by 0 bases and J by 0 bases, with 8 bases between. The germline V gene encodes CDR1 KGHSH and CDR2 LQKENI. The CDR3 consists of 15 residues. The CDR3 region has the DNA TGTGCCAGCTCACCACCGTCCAAAATGAACACTGAAGCTTTCTTT. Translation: CASSPPSKMNTEAFF.

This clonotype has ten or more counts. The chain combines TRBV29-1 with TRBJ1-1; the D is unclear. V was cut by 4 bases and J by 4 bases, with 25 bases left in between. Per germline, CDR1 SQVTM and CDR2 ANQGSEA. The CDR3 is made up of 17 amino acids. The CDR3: CSVADRALGPITTEAFF. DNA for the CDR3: TGCAGCGTTGCTGACCGGGCCCTAGGTCCAATAACCACTGAAGCTTTCTTT.

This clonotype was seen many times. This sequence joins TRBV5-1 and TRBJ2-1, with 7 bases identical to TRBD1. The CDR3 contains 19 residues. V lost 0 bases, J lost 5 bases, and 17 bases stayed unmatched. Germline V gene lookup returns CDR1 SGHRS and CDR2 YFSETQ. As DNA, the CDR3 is TGCGCCAGCAGCTTGGGGACAGGAAGGGCAACCCTTGTGAACAATGAGCAGTTCTTC. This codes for CASSLGTGRATLVNNEQFF.